This T cell receptor beta chain was captured in a study of blood T cell repertoires in COVID-19 (dated by TCRdb to about 2020). For the study in its entirety: Samples from collaborators originated in the United States, Italy and Spain and spanned both the acute and convalescent phases of COVID-19. The dataset comprised deeply sampled blood TCRbeta repertoires from subjects exposed to, actively infected with, or recovered from COVID-19. A freely available public database, intended as a resource for researchers studying the immune response to SARS-CoV-2, is where the repertoires were released. Samples came from the ongoing ImmuneRACE study (first 160 participants) plus 1,254 subjects from 6 global collaborators. Where HLA class I and class II types were available, the types were taken from metadata supplied by the sample provider, not from assay-based typing. A de-identified subject ID, COVID-19 status, age in years and sex were almost always included in the sample metadata. The material from the prospective study consisted of cDNA or gDNA derived from T cells, B-cell-depleted T cells, or PBMCs.

From cysteine to phenylalanine, the CDR3 is 15 amino acids long. Only CDR3 DNA is held: 45 bases, read in frame from base 1. V ends up 0 bases short and J 3 bases short, with an unmatched junction base count of 5. The germline V gene gives CDR1 as SGDLS and CDR2 as YYNGEE. Participants in the prospective study were aged about 18 to 100 years, lived in 20 to 25 United States geographic areas, and enrolled through a virtual design. To assign participants to cohorts, the prospective study relied on clinical history that participants themselves reported in a screening survey and a study questionnaire. A participant counted as exposed if, within 2 weeks of entering the study, that participant had been in contact with someone who had a PCR-confirmed or clinician-diagnosed COVID-19 case. Each participant in the prospective study had whole blood, serum and a nasopharyngeal or oropharyngeal swab collected by mobile phlebotomists. Prospective study participants could optionally give additional blood draws and questionnaires over a roughly two-month period. Before DNA extraction, prospective study blood samples were shipped either frozen or at room temperature.

Comment on this clone: The clone's antigen remains unknown. Qualities for individual bases were not recorded, and no much larger clone is one base off.

TCRbeta CDR3 regions were amplified from genomic DNA by means of the immunoSEQ Assay, a bias-controlled multiplex PCR. As for the authors' bioinformatics: Nucleated cell counts per sample were estimated from amplification of reference gene primers within the assay. To quantify the absolute abundance of each unique TCRbeta CDR3 rearrangement, sequence reads were collapsed and filtered. For each sample, productive Simpson clonality was calculated as the square root of Simpson's diversity index over productive rearrangements. TCRdb took over this immuneACCESS table, retaining in-frame rearrangements with V and J assigned. Such tables are incomplete; in checked studies, under half of the missing clones stem from an unresolved V gene, and the remainder is unexplained. Clone size and the V and J calls come from that table; the DNA yielded D and trimming. The sample includes roughly 270,000 clones, with roughly 80% observed a single time. The ten largest clonotypes hold roughly 5.3% of the sample.

Overall study outcomes, separate from this receptor: The amount of clinical and demographic metadata varied by source and participant and was provided uncurated.

The source material was PBMCs or T cells enriched from blood (not recorded which). The chain is encoded by TRBV9 joined to TRBJ2-7; 8 junctional bases match TRBD2. This receptor was taken from a man between 35 and 55 years old who had been exposed to COVID-19. Here is the DNA: TGTGCCAGCAGCGTAGGTACGAGCGGGGGCTACGAGCAGTACTTC. This gives the protein CASSVGTSGGYEQYF.